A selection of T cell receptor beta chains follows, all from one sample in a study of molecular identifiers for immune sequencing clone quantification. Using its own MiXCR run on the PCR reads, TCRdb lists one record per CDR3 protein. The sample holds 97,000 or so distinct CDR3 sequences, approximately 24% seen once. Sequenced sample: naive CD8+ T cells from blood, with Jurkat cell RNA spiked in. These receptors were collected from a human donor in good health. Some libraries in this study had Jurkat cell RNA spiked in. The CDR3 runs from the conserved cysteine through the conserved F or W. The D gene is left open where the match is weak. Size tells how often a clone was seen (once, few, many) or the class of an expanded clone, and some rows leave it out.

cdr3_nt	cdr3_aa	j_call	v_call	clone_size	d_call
TGCAGTGCCGAAACTAGCGGGGGGCTTTACAATGAGCAGTTCTTC	CSAETSGGLYNEQFF	TRBJ2-1	TRBV20-1	few	TRBD2
TGCAGCGCTTATCAAGATACGCAGTATTTT	CSAYQDTQYF	TRBJ2-3	TRBV29-1	many	-
TGCGCCAGCAGCTTGGGACTAGCGGGAGGCGCAGATACGCAGTATTTT	CASSLGLAGGADTQYF	TRBJ2-3	TRBV5-1	many	TRBD2
TGTGCCAGCATTGTTCCTCTAGCGGGAGGTGCCTACGAGCAGTACTTC	CASIVPLAGGAYEQYF	TRBJ2-7	TRBV3-2	-	-
TGTGCCAGCAGTCCCTACGGGACAGGGGAGGTCGGGGAGCTGTTTTTT	CASSPYGTGEVGELFF	TRBJ2-2	TRBV12-3/TRBV12-4	many	TRBD1
TGTGCCAGCAGTATCGGACTAGCGGGAGAGGATACGCAGTATTTT	CASSIGLAGEDTQYF	TRBJ2-3	TRBV12-3/TRBV12-4	many	TRBD2
TGTGCCAGCAGCTTAGAGTCGGGCAGTTGGGATACGCAGTATTTT	CASSLESGSWDTQYF	TRBJ2-3	TRBV11-2	many	-
TGCAGTGCCAAGGGACTAGCGGAAGAGACCCAGTACTTC	CSAKGLAEETQYF	TRBJ2-5	TRBV20-1	many	TRBD2
TGTGCCAGCAGTTCGGGGGGCACTAGCACAGATACGCAGTATTTT	CASSSGGTSTDTQYF	TRBJ2-3	TRBV12-3/TRBV12-4	many	-
TGTGCCAGCAGTTATATTTATCCGGATACGCAGTATTTT	CASSYIYPDTQYF	TRBJ2-3	TRBV6-2/TRBV6-3	many	-
TGTGCCAGCAAAGAGGGACCGGGACAGGAGGCTAGGGAGGGCGTCCAAGAGACCCAGTACTTC	CASKEGPGQEAREGVQETQYF	TRBJ2-5	TRBV21-1	-	-
TGTGCTACTGGCGACAGCCACACTGAAGCTTTCTTT	CATGDSHTEAFF	TRBJ1-1	TRBV12-5	-	-
TGCGCCAGCAGCCAGGCTCTTACGGGGGATGAGCAGTTCTTC	CASSQALTGDEQFF	TRBJ2-1	TRBV4-3	-	-
TGTGCCAGCAGCACCAGCACAGATACGCAGTATTTT	CASSTSTDTQYF	TRBJ2-3	TRBV5-4	medium-sized	-